At least ten counts were recorded for the clone carrying this T cell receptor beta chain. The record originates from a study of early T cells in non-severe SARS-CoV-2 infection. TCRdb used MiXCR to reprocess the 5' RACE reads, holding one entry per CDR3 protein. The data contain roughly 40,000 distinct CDR3 sequences, 4% of them singletons. CDR3 length: 14 amino acids. Germline V gene data show CDR1 as MNHEY and CDR2 as SVGAGI. V shed 7 bases and J shed 0 bases, with 11 bases lying between them. V is TRBV6-5 and J is TRBJ2-3; D unclear. The sequence came from an adult who was a healthcare worker with PCR-confirmed SARS-CoV-2 infection or an uninfected control (not recorded which). Specimen: whole blood. Here the CDR3 reads CASNRLSSTDTQYF. The CDR3 bases are TGTGCCAGCAACAGATTATCTAGCACAGATACGCAGTATTTT.